The 14 T cell receptor beta chains below all came from one sample that was sequenced in a study of cytomegalovirus exposure and HLA in healthy donors. The PCR employed 60 Vbeta primers together with 13 Jbeta primers. Libraries were prepared by immunoSEQ multiplex PCR; TCRdb keeps only in-frame clonotypes and omits some of them. The repertoire consists of approximately 290,000 clones, with over 70% occurring once and the leading ten covering less than 0.4%. Sequencing was performed on PBMCs. The receptor source for this set is a girl between 2 and 10 years old in good health and CMV-seronegative.

J is TRBJ1-2 and V is TRBV11-1, with TRBD1 identical over 12 bases. J was trimmed by 3 bases and V by 4 bases; bases with no gene match: 6. The CDR3 consists of 16 residues. Germline V gene sequence: CDR1 SGHAT, CDR2 FQDESV (reference sequence). The CDR3 nucleotides are TGTGCCAGCAGCTCGGGACAGGGGGCAGTAGACTATGGCTACACCTTC. This translates into CASSSGQGAVDYGYTF.

This clone was seen once. The rearrangement joins TRBV18 to TRBJ2-5, with 12 bases fitting TRBD2. The V and J ends lost 3 bases and 2 bases, in that order; junction bases with no gene match: 10. The CDR3 length is 18 residues. Germline CDR1 KGHSH, CDR2 LQKENI. The CDR3 spells CASSPRTSGAWNQETQYF. Here the CDR3 DNA reads TGTGCCAGCTCACCCAGGACTAGCGGGGCCTGGAATCAAGAGACCCAGTACTTC.

The chain couples TRBV7-2 to TRBJ1-5; D gene unclear. Germline V gives CDR1 SGHTA, CDR2 FQGNSA. Trimming removed 2 bases from V and 5 bases from J, with 10 bases in between. The CDR3 length is 14 residues. The CDR3 sequence is CASSLPGWDQPQHF. The DNA for the CDR3 is TGTGCCAGCAGCTTACCGGGTTGGGATCAGCCCCAGCATTTT.

The chain combines TRBV5-1 with TRBJ2-5, with TRBD1 identical over 8 bases. Germline V gives CDR1 SGHRS, CDR2 YFSETQ. V lost 4 bases and J lost 11; bases outside the gene matches: 16. This CDR3 contains 15 residues. The DNA of the CDR3 is TGCGCCAGCAGCGGGCGGACAGGGAAGCTTCGCAGGCAGTACTTC. It encodes CASSGRTGKLRRQYF.

The chain combines TRBV2 with TRBJ1-3, with D possibly matching TRBD1 (5 bases). This CDR3 has 15 residues. The V end was cut by 7 bases, the J end by 0 bases, with 13 bases between. CDR1 SNHLY and CDR2 FYNNEI come from the germline V gene. CDR3: CASTDQGGSGNTIYF. The CDR3 nucleotides read TGTGCCAGCACAGATCAGGGCGGCTCTGGAAACACCATATATTTT.

The CDR3 region is CASSFVWDSGNTIYF. CDR3 sequence (DNA): TGTGCCAGCAGCTTCGTATGGGACAGTGGAAACACCATATATTTT. V gene TRBV13 combines with J gene TRBJ1-3; 7 nucleotides line up with TRBD1. This CDR3 comprises 15 residues. With V trimmed by 3 bases and J by 3 bases, 5 bases remained unmatched. The germline V gene encodes CDR1 PRHDT and CDR2 FYEKMQ (reference sequence).

The V and J genes are TRBV5-1 and TRBJ2-5; possible D gene TRBD2, 5 bases. The V and J ends lost 4 bases and 4 bases respectively, with 17 bases between them. CDR1 is SGHRS, CDR2 YFSETQ, per germline. The CDR3 runs to 15 residues. This CDR3 is CASSERHGVTETQYF. As DNA, the CDR3 is TGCGCCAGCAGCGAGAGACACGGGGTCACAGAGACCCAGTACTTC.

J is TRBJ2-1 and V is TRBV27; 7 bases fit TRBD2. With 2 bases clipped from V and 2 bases from J, the junction kept 0 bases outside the gene matches. CDR1 is MNHEY and CDR2 is SMNVEV in the germline V gene (reference sequence). There are 14 residues in the CDR3. The CDR3 DNA reads TGTGCCAGCAGTTTAAGCGGGACCTACAATGAGCAGTTCTTC. This gives the protein CASSLSGTYNEQFF.

This clone was seen a few times. This chain uses TRBV5-1 with TRBJ1-1; D remains unclear. V gave up 0 bases and J gave up 4 bases, with 7 bases separating them. CDR1 SGHRS and CDR2 YFSETQ come from the germline V gene. This CDR3 has 13 residues. The CDR3 region is CASSLGQVTEAFF. The CDR3 region has the DNA TGCGCCAGCAGCTTGGGGCAGGTCACTGAAGCTTTCTTT.

This clone was seen just once. J is TRBJ1-1 and V is TRBV2; weak D call: TRBD1 (6 bases). The CDR3 runs to 12 residues. CDR1 and CDR2 (germline): SNHLY, FYNNEI. V dropped 5 bases and J dropped 6 bases, with 10 bases sitting between them. CDR3 amino acids: CASSQDSSEAFF. Here the CDR3 DNA reads TGTGCCAGCAGTCAGGACAGTTCTGAAGCTTTCTTT.

This chain uses TRBV5-8 with TRBJ2-5, with D unresolved. V was clipped by 4 bases and J by 4 bases, with 8 bases between them. The V gene's germline CDR1 is SGHTS and CDR2 YDEGEE. This CDR3 is built from 12 residues. CDR3 in DNA: TGTGCCAGCAGCAGACTGAGAGAGACCCAGTACTTC. Amino acid sequence: CASSRLRETQYF.

This chain connects TRBV5-4 to TRBJ1-1, with TRBD1 identical over 7 bases. The CDR3 contains 15 residues. The germline CDR1 and CDR2 sequences are SGHNT and YYREEE (reference sequence). The V and J ends lost 2 bases and 1 base, in that order; junction bases with no gene match: 5. CDR3 in DNA: TGTGCCAGCAGCTTCCCCTACAGGGGGAACACTGAAGCTTTCTTT. This encodes CASSFPYRGNTEAFF.

The chain couples TRBV29-1 to TRBJ1-4, with 9 positions matching TRBD1. Losses at the gene ends were 4 bases for V and 8 bases for J; bases not matched to a gene: 5. This CDR3 comprises 13 residues. Germline values: CDR1 SQVTM, CDR2 ANQGSEA. CDR3 protein: CSVVGQGEEKLFF. CDR3 nucleotides: TGCAGCGTTGTGGGACAGGGAGAGGAAAAACTGTTTTTT. The complete variable domain, with remaining parts taken from reference TRBV29-1 and TRBJ1-4, reads SAVISQKPSRDICQRGTSLTIQCQVDSQVTMMFWYRQQPGQSLTLIATANQGSEATYESGFVIDKFPISRPNLTFSTLTVSNMSPEDSSIYLCSVVGQGEEKLFFGSGTQLSVL.

This sequence joins TRBV30 and TRBJ2-1, with 8 bases fitting TRBD1. Trimming at V came to 2 bases and at J to 6 bases, leaving 21 bases not matched to a gene. CDR1 and CDR2 from the germline V gene are GTSNPN and SVGIG (reference sequence). The CDR3 runs to 19 residues. The CDR3 DNA reads as TGTGCCTGGAGTACCACAATGCCTCCCGACAGGGGATTTTTCAATGAGCAGTTCTTC. It encodes CAWSTTMPPDRGFFNEQFF.